This T cell receptor beta chain was retrieved from a study of CD8+ T cells in alopecia areata. Indicated treatment: oral pan-JAK inhibitor, 5-10 mg twice daily. TCR sequencing used cDNA made by reverse transcription of extracted RNA. The data were produced by immunoSEQ multiplex PCR, yet TCRdb's version contains in-frame clones alone and is incomplete. The sample carries roughly 120,000 clones, roughly 58% recorded once. This clone was observed a few times. As yet, its antigen is unknown. J lost 2 bases, V lost 5 bases, and 6 bases had no gene match. The CDR3 is 16 residues long. CDR1 is MDHEN and CDR2 is SYDVKM in the germline V gene. Findings and limits, study-wide: Compared with normal scalp, lesional scalp had higher clonality and more expanded CD8+ clones. Having one nonresponder leaves uncertain how baseline CD8+ expansion relates to response. Scalp and blood retained many expanded lesional clones during tofacitinib.

The sample here was CD8+ T cells sorted from blood, taken at week 4, from a patient treated with tofacitinib. The sequence was obtained from a human donor with alopecia areata. The rearrangement links TRBV28 to TRBJ2-5; 12 bases are shared with TRBD2. CDR3: CASSPRLAGAQETQYF. Here the CDR3 DNA reads TGTGCCAGCAGTCCGAGACTAGCGGGGGCACAAGAGACCCAGTACTTC.